These 2 T cell receptor beta chains originate from one sample sequenced in a study of beta chain features in type 1 diabetes. Findings and caveats of the study: Shorter TCRB CDR3s, moderately but significantly so, were found in Type 1 diabetes patients in all four CD4+ subsets.

Which antigens these TCRs recognize remains unknown. Expressed TCRB transcripts were sequenced, since all the RNA that had been isolated was reverse transcribed. Generated by immunoSEQ multiplex PCR, the TCRdb table keeps only in-frame clones and is missing some. The repertoire includes approximately 600,000 clones, around 12% of them detected once, and around 0.12% sits in the top ten. Sample: naive CD4+ T cells from blood. Every receptor here comes from a man in his thirties or forties with type 1 diabetes.

This chain joins TRBV9 and TRBJ1-6, with 7 bases matching TRBD1. The CDR3 extends over 16 amino acids. V was clipped by 5 bases and J by 6 bases; unmatched bases: 11. In germline, CDR1 is SGDLS, CDR2 YYNGEE. The CDR3 here is CASSPRGAGGNSPLHF. The CDR3 DNA sequence: TGTGCCAGCAGTCCCCGTGGGGCAGGGGGTAATTCACCCCTCCACTTT.

The rearrangement joins TRBV11-2 to TRBJ2-3; 13 bases are shared with TRBD2. The junction had 4 bases not matched to a gene; V was cut back by 5 bases and J by 2 bases. Germline loops: CDR1 SGHAT, CDR2 FQNNGV. The CDR3 covers 16 residues. CDR3 nucleotides: TGTGCCAGCAGCGGACTAGCGGGGGTGACCACAGATACGCAGTATTTT. This sequence encodes CASSGLAGVTTDTQYF.